A single sample gave rise to the 10 T cell receptor beta chains below, sequenced in a study of CD8+ T cells in alopecia areata. Extraction and reverse transcription of RNA yielded cDNA as the sequencing template. Method: immunoSEQ multiplex PCR; TCRdb's copy keeps in-frame clones and lacks some. This sample has about 120,000 clones, each found more than once. Sequenced sample: lesional skin. These receptors all stem from a C3H/HeJ mouse with alopecia areata. MHC haplotype of the mouse line: H2-k.

Only a few counts were recorded for this clone. Germline and genes: mouse. The read terminates 4 residues ahead of where the CDR3 ends, so the germline J gene completes it. V is TRBV13-3 and J is TRBJ2-2; 8 bases align to TRBD2. The length of the CDR3 is 14 residues. Trimming cost V 6 bases and J 2 bases; bases outside gene matches: 3. The V gene's germline CDR1 is NNHDY and CDR2 SYVADS. The part of the CDR3 DNA that was read is TGTGCCAGCACGGGGGGGCCGAACACCGGG. Protein product: CASTGGPNTG. In full, the CDR3 reads CASTGGPNTGQLYF.

This clone was seen only a few times. Gene and germline names: mouse. Read coverage stops 4 residues before the CDR3 terminus; the germline J gene supplies the remainder. The J gene is TRBJ2-7, the V gene TRBV19; 7 bases agree with TRBD2. Germline CDR1 is FNHDT and CDR2 is SITEND (reference sequence). The CDR3 loop spans 13 amino acids. V dropped 4 bases and J dropped 0; count of bases not matched to a gene: 1. The sequenced CDR3 bases are TGTGCCAGCAGTGGACTGGACTCCTAT. The encoded protein is CASSGLDSY. The complete CDR3 sequence is CASSGLDSYEQYF.

There are a few counts of this clone. These gene names are mouse names. Read sequence stops 4 residues before the CDR3 end, and the germline J gene provides the missing end. The chain recombines TRBV13-3 with TRBJ2-7, with 13 bases that match TRBD2. Germline V gene sequence: CDR1 NNHDY, CDR2 SYVADS. V was pared by 5 bases and J by 0 bases, with 8 bases of the junction left unmatched. The CDR3 sequence is 17 residues long. The CDR3 loop reads CASRRGLGGLSSYEQYF. The CDR3 bases that were read are TGTGCCAGCAGGAGGGGACTGGGGGGGTTGAGCTCCTAT.

There are a few counts of this clone. A mismatch at residue 10 separates the TCRdb protein from the translated DNA, so the protein presented here was translated from the DNA. Gene names denote mouse genes. The sequenced fragment ends 3 residues before the CDR3 boundary, so the rest is inferred from the germline J gene. V gene TRBV19 combines with J gene TRBJ1-6; D remains ambiguous. TRBJ1-6 is treated as an ORF (open reading frame) with a function not yet certain. The CDR3 has 13 amino acids. Germline CDR1 FNHDT, CDR2 SITEND (reference sequence). V dropped 5 bases and J dropped 7 bases, with 10 bases sitting between them. The DNA read from the CDR3 is TGTGCCAGCAGCCGAATACAAAATTCGCCC. This codes for CASSRIQNSP. The full CDR3 sequence reads CASSRIQNSPLYF.

This clone has just a few counts. Gene names and germline match the mouse. The read stops 4 residues short of the end of the CDR3; the missing end is completed from the germline J gene. The chain joins TRBV13-3 to TRBJ2-3; 12 bases are a match to TRBD2. The CDR3 is 18 residues long. V shed 3 bases and J 0 bases; nucleotides not matched to a gene: 8. Germline CDR1 reads NNHDY; CDR2 reads SYVADS. CDR3 DNA (partial): TGTGCCAGCAGTGGAAGGACTGGGGGGGGAACTAGTGCAGAA. Translation: CASSGRTGGGTSAE. In full, the CDR3 reads CASSGRTGGGTSAETLYF.

A remark on this clone: Genes and germline come from the mouse. Coverage ceases 4 residues before the CDR3 finishes, and the germline J gene fills in the end. The chain has TRBV13-3 and TRBJ2-1, with D possibly TRBD2 on 6 matching bases. Germline V CDR1 and CDR2: NNHDY, SYVADS. The CDR3 contains 12 residues. The covered CDR3 bases are TGTGCCAGCAGTGCTGGGGTGTCT. Translated: CASSAGVS. The full CDR3 sequence reads CASSAGVSEQFF.

There are many counts of this clone. The gene names given are mouse names. The read terminates 4 residues ahead of where the CDR3 ends, so the germline J gene completes it. This chain links TRBV13-3 with TRBJ1-1, with D possibly matching TRBD1 (5 bases). In germline, CDR1 is NNHDY, CDR2 SYVADS. CDR3 length equals 14 residues. V lost 4 bases to trimming and J lost 0 bases, with 10 bases between them. CDR3 sequence: CASSPGGANTEVFF. The DNA read from the CDR3 is TGTGCCAGCAGTCCCGGGGGGGCAAACACA.

This clone was seen more than once but under ten times. Gene names are the mouse ones. The read terminates 4 residues ahead of where the CDR3 ends, so the germline J gene completes it. This sequence joins TRBV13-1 and TRBJ1-2, with 8 bases aligning to TRBD1. Germline V gene sequence: CDR1 NSHNY, CDR2 SYGAGN. This CDR3 has 13 residues. Partial CDR3 DNA: TGTGCCAGCAGTGATGAGGGGACAGGC. This sequence encodes CASSDEGTG. Given in full, the CDR3 is CASSDEGTGDYTF.

Note on this clone: Being one base from a much bigger clone, this may be a read error. Gene and germline names: mouse. The read halts 4 residues ahead of the CDR3 end, with the missing end drawn from the germline J gene. The chain links TRBV19 to TRBJ2-2, with D perhaps matching TRBD1 (5 bases). Germline CDR1 FNHDT, CDR2 SITEND (reference sequence). Between the trimmed V and J ends, which lost 6 bases and 1 base, there was a span of 7 bases. The CDR3 contains 13 residues. The CDR3 DNA, read in part, is TGTGCCAGCACAGGGCAAAACACCGGG. Protein: CASTGQNTG. The entire CDR3 sequence reads CASTGQNTGQLYF.

Many counts were recorded for this clone. These gene names are mouse names. The sequenced fragment ends 4 residues before the CDR3 boundary, so the rest is inferred from the germline J gene. This chain links TRBV31 with TRBJ2-5; the match to TRBD2 covers 10 bases. Germline V gene sequence: CDR1 GKSSPN, CDR2 SITVG. V shed 0 bases, J shed 3 bases, and the junction held 0 bases outside the gene matches. The CDR3 is 14 residues long. Partial CDR3 DNA: TGTGCCTGGAGTCTACTGGGGGGGCAAGAC. Its translation is CAWSLLGGQD. The whole CDR3 is CAWSLLGGQDTQYF.